This T cell receptor beta chain was sequenced in a study of follicular helper T cells after annual influenza vaccination. Study in general: Across the 2013-2014, 2014-2015 and 2015-2016 vaccination seasons, some subjects were resampled. Whole-study results and caveats: ICOS+CD38+ cTfh clonality change tracked circulating plasmablast frequency change. Rare clonotypes were missed; only about 9.5-23% of cells gave TCRB.

Note on this clone: Antigen: not known.

This CDR3 contains 17 residues. With V trimmed by 0 bases and J by 3 bases, 7 bases remained unmatched. From germline, CDR1 is LNHDA and CDR2 SQIVND (reference sequence). Profiled with immunoSEQ multiplex PCR; TCRdb holds only in-frame clones, not every one. The sample shows fewer than 9,500 clones, roughly 82% of them seen only once. The time point denotes: 2014-2015 season, pre-vaccination. Sorted cTfh were non-naive CD4+CXCR5+PD-1+, either ICOS+CD38+ or ICOS-CD38-. This specimen consisted of CXCR5+ CD38- circulating T follicular helper cells from blood, obtained on the day of influenza vaccination. Subset specified: circulating Tfh, non-naive CD4+CXCR5+PD-1+ (ICOS+CD38+ or ICOS-CD38-). This TCR was recovered from an adult who received the influenza vaccine. V gene TRBV19 combines with J gene TRBJ1-5; TRBD1 matches at 8 bases. CDR3 residues: CASSIDRTGNVNQPQHF. The CDR3 DNA follows: TGTGCCAGTAGTATAGATCGGACAGGGAATGTCAATCAGCCCCAGCATTTT.